What follows are 3 T cell receptor beta chains derived from one specimen sequenced in a study of T-cell memory formation after mild COVID-19. TCRdb re-called the 5' RACE reads with MiXCR, one entry per CDR3 protein. In the table there are about 340,000 distinct CDR3 sequences, 15% to 20% of which are singletons. The specimen sequenced was PBMCs or a T cell subset sorted from them (not recorded which). Receptors were obtained from a man aged 18 to 35 who had mild COVID-19 (a few samples of this study predate the infection). Cell type and time point are not known.

This clonotype was picked up many times. The J gene is TRBJ1-2, the V gene TRBV20-1; 9 bases map to TRBD1. This CDR3 has 15 amino acids. The germline gives CDR1 DFQATT, CDR2 SNEGSKA (reference sequence). With 1 base clipped from V and 5 bases from J, the junction kept 8 bases outside the gene matches. The CDR3 reads CSARGPRDRAYGYTF. Here the CDR3 DNA reads TGCAGTGCTAGAGGACCCCGGGACAGGGCTTATGGCTACACCTTC.

This clonotype was observed a handful of times. The rearrangement joins TRBV6-5 to TRBJ2-5; no firm D call. From germline, CDR1 is MNHEY and CDR2 SVGAGI. V lost 5 bases and J 5 bases, leaving 12 bases between the germline ends. This CDR3 comprises 13 residues. CDR3 coding DNA: TGTGCCAGCAGTCCGTGGGCGAGTGAGACCCAGTACTTC. This codes for CASSPWASETQYF.

The chain couples TRBV27 to TRBJ1-6; TRBD1 aligns across 9 bases. Germline loops: CDR1 MNHEY, CDR2 SMNVEV (reference sequence). The junction had 7 bases not matched to a gene; V was cut back by 5 bases and J by 8 bases. The CDR3 is made up of 15 amino acids. CDR3: CASSLSTGGDSPLHF. The CDR3 DNA reads TGTGCCAGCAGTCTCTCGACAGGGGGGGATTCACCCCTCCACTTT.